This TCR beta chain was sequenced for a study of shared clonotypes between healthy human individuals. Only in-frame clones appear in the TCRdb table, and some are missing; sequencing was by immunoSEQ multiplex PCR. The sample records about 530,000 clones, about 96% being singletons. This clonotype was obtained from a woman aged 30 to 39 in good health. Sequenced material: naive CD4+ T cells sorted from blood. The subset is: CD45RA+ positively selected.

CDR3 region: CASSIAPGVGTEAFF. CDR3 coding DNA: TGTGCCAGTAGTATAGCTCCCGGGGTCGGCACTGAAGCTTTCTTT. This chain uses TRBV19 with TRBJ1-1; D not certain. Germline CDR1 is LNHDA and CDR2 is SQIVND (reference sequence). V lost 1 base and J 4 bases, leaving 13 bases between the germline ends. The length of the CDR3 is 15 residues.